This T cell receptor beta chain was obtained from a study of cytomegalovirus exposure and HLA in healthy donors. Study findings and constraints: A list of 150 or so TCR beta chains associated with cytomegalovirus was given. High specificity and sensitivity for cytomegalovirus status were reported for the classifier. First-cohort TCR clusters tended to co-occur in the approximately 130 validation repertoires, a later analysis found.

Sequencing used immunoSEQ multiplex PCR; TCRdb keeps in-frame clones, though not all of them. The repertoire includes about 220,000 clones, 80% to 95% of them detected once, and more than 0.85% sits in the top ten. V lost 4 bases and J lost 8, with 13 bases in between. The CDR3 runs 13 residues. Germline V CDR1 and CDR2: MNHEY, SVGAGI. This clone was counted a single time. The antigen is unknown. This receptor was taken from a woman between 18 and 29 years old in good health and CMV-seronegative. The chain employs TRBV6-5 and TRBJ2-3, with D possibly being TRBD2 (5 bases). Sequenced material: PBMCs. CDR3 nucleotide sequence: TGTGCCAGCAGTTCTACTAGTCTTACTACGCAGTATTTT. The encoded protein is CASSSTSLTTQYF.